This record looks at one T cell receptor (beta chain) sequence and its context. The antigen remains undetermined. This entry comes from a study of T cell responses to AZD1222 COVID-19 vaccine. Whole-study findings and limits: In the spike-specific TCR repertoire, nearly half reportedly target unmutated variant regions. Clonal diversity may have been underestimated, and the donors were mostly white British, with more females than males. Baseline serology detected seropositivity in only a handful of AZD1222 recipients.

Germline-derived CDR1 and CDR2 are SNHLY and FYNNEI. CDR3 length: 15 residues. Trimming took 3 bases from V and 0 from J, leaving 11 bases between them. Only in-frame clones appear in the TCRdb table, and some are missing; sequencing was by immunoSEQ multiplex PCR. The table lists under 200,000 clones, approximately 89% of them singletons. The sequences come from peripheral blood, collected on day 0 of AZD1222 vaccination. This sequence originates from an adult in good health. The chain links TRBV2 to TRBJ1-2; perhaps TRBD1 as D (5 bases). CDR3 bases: TGTGCCAGCAGTGATTACGGGACGGCTAACTATGGCTACACCTTC. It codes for CASSDYGTANYGYTF.